The rows below give T cell receptor beta chains drawn from one sample of a study of blood T cells in healthy people across ages. TCRdb reprocessed the 5' RACE reads via MiXCR and lists one record per CDR3 protein. There are around 790,000 distinct CDR3 sequences in the sample; approximately 44% occur only once, and roughly a fifth lies in the top ten. The sequenced material came from blood. These receptors all come from a man aged 55 to 70 in good health. Both conserved end residues are part of each CDR3. The D gene is left open where the match is weak. Clone size is shown for a subset of rows, as once, few, many or a class of expanded clone.

d_gene: -; v_gene: TRBV7-2; abundance: few; j_gene: TRBJ1-4; len: 15; CDR3aa: CASSPGGVGNEKLFF; CDR3nt: TGTGCCAGCAGCCCAGGCGGGGTTGGGAATGAAAAACTGTTTTTT
d_gene: -; v_gene: TRBV4-1; abundance: -; j_gene: TRBJ1-1; len: 14; CDR3aa: CASSQDQAAGEAFF; CDR3nt: TGCGCCAGCAGCCAAGATCAGGCGGCGGGTGAAGCTTTCTTT
d_gene: -; v_gene: TRBV3-1; abundance: -; j_gene: TRBJ1-2; len: 15; CDR3aa: CASSQDWGYNYGYTF; CDR3nt: TGTGCCAGCAGCCAAGATTGGGGTTACAACTATGGCTACACCTTC
d_gene: -; v_gene: TRBV6-1; abundance: -; j_gene: TRBJ2-5; len: 12; CDR3aa: CASSEFQGQQYF; CDR3nt: TGTGCCAGCAGTGAATTTCAGGGTCAGCAGTACTTC
d_gene: -; v_gene: TRBV4-1; abundance: -; j_gene: TRBJ1-1; len: 15; CDR3aa: CASSQGRGGNTEAFF; CDR3nt: TGCGCCAGCAGCCAAGGGAGGGGGGGGAACACTGAAGCTTTCTTT
d_gene: -; v_gene: TRBV27; abundance: -; j_gene: TRBJ1-2; len: 11; CDR3aa: CASRSGNGYTF; CDR3nt: TGTGCCAGCAGGAGCGGTAATGGCTACACCTTC
d_gene: -; v_gene: TRBV12-3/TRBV12-4; abundance: many; j_gene: TRBJ2-3; len: 14; CDR3aa: CASSPLAGGDTQYF; CDR3nt: TGTGCCAGCAGTCCACTCGCGGGCGGAGATACGCAGTATTTT
d_gene: -; v_gene: TRBV13; abundance: -; j_gene: TRBJ1-4; len: 14; CDR3aa: CASSHSLENEKLFF; CDR3nt: TGTGCCAGCAGCCACTCACTGGAAAATGAAAAACTGTTTTTT
d_gene: -; v_gene: TRBV20-1; abundance: -; j_gene: TRBJ2-2; len: 12; CDR3aa: CSANRGVGELFF; CDR3nt: TGCAGTGCTAACCGCGGAGTCGGGGAGCTGTTTTTT
d_gene: -; v_gene: TRBV20-1; abundance: few; j_gene: TRBJ2-7; len: 13; CDR3aa: CSAQAASSYEQYF; CDR3nt: TGCAGTGCTCAAGCGGCCTCCTCCTACGAGCAGTACTTC
d_gene: -; v_gene: TRBV5-1; abundance: -; j_gene: TRBJ2-1; len: 13; CDR3aa: CASSLRQSNEQFF; CDR3nt: TGCGCCAGCAGCTTGCGTCAGAGTAATGAGCAGTTCTTC
d_gene: TRBD2; v_gene: TRBV7-2; abundance: -; j_gene: TRBJ2-1; len: 14; CDR3aa: CASSWGGGDNEQFF; CDR3nt: TGTGCCAGCAGCTGGGGCGGGGGGGACAATGAGCAGTTCTTC
d_gene: -; v_gene: TRBV7-9; abundance: few; j_gene: TRBJ2-7; len: 14; CDR3aa: CASSLASQRDEQYF; CDR3nt: TGTGCCAGCAGCTTAGCGAGCCAGAGGGACGAGCAGTACTTC
d_gene: -; v_gene: TRBV4-1; abundance: -; j_gene: TRBJ2-1; len: 15; CDR3aa: CASSQDRLIYDEQFF; CDR3nt: TGCGCCAGCAGCCAAGATCGACTAATCTACGATGAGCAGTTCTTC
d_gene: TRBD1; v_gene: TRBV28; abundance: few; j_gene: TRBJ2-3; len: 15; CDR3aa: CASGTGGGRTDTQYF; CDR3nt: TGTGCCAGCGGGACAGGGGGCGGAAGGACAGATACGCAGTATTTT
d_gene: -; v_gene: TRBV5-1; abundance: few; j_gene: TRBJ1-1; len: 15; CDR3aa: CASSLEATMNTEAFF; CDR3nt: TGCGCCAGCAGCTTGGAGGCAACAATGAACACTGAAGCTTTCTTT
d_gene: -; v_gene: TRBV2; abundance: -; j_gene: TRBJ1-2; len: 12; CDR3aa: CASSEGTDGYTF; CDR3nt: TGTGCCAGCAGTGAAGGAACGGATGGCTACACCTTC
d_gene: TRBD2; v_gene: TRBV4-1; abundance: few; j_gene: TRBJ2-7; len: 17; CDR3aa: CASSQDTEAGGSYEQYF; CDR3nt: TGCGCCAGCAGCCAAGACACGGAGGCGGGGGGATCCTACGAGCAGTACTTC
d_gene: TRBD1; v_gene: TRBV20-1; abundance: few; j_gene: TRBJ2-7; len: 14; CDR3aa: CSARGDRALGEQYF; CDR3nt: TGCAGTGCTAGAGGGGACAGGGCCTTGGGTGAGCAGTACTTC
d_gene: -; v_gene: TRBV20-1; abundance: -; j_gene: TRBJ2-6; len: 16; CDR3aa: CSARSSESSGANVLTF; CDR3nt: TGCAGTGCTAGGTCTAGCGAGAGCTCTGGGGCCAACGTCCTGACTTTC
d_gene: -; v_gene: TRBV7-9; abundance: -; j_gene: TRBJ2-3; len: 13; CDR3aa: CASSFRLTATQYF; CDR3nt: TGTGCCAGCAGCTTCCGACTTACAGCTACGCAGTATTTT
d_gene: -; v_gene: TRBV29-1; abundance: few; j_gene: TRBJ2-1; len: 14; CDR3aa: CSVARLLAGNEQFF; CDR3nt: TGCAGCGTTGCCCGCCTTCTGGCGGGCAATGAGCAGTTCTTC
d_gene: TRBD2; v_gene: TRBV25-1; abundance: few; j_gene: TRBJ2-3; len: 17; CDR3aa: CASSGRGGRYITDTQYF; CDR3nt: TGTGCCAGCAGTGGGCGCGGGGGGCGGTATATCACAGATACGCAGTATTTT
d_gene: -; v_gene: TRBV7-9; abundance: -; j_gene: TRBJ2-7; len: 15; CDR3aa: CASSLAEGPWHEQYF; CDR3nt: TGTGCCAGCAGCTTAGCCGAAGGCCCTTGGCACGAGCAGTACTTC
d_gene: TRBD1; v_gene: TRBV3-1; abundance: -; j_gene: TRBJ2-1; len: 18; CDR3aa: CASSQDVNRGSSYNEQFF; CDR3nt: TGTGCCAGCAGCCAAGACGTAAACAGGGGGAGCTCCTACAATGAGCAGTTCTTC
d_gene: -; v_gene: TRBV20-1; abundance: -; j_gene: TRBJ2-3; len: 13; CDR3aa: CSARRDRTDTQYF; CDR3nt: TGCAGTGCTAGGCGGGACCGCACAGATACGCAGTATTTT
d_gene: -; v_gene: TRBV6-1; abundance: -; j_gene: TRBJ1-6; len: 13; CDR3aa: CASSDRPASPLHF; CDR3nt: TGTGCCAGCAGTGACCGTCCGGCCTCACCCCTCCACTTT
d_gene: TRBD2; v_gene: TRBV5-1; abundance: few; j_gene: TRBJ2-1; len: 17; CDR3aa: CASSLPELAGVNNEQFF; CDR3nt: TGCGCCAGCAGCTTGCCCGAACTAGCGGGGGTGAACAATGAGCAGTTCTTC
d_gene: -; v_gene: TRBV12-3/TRBV12-4; abundance: -; j_gene: TRBJ1-1; len: 16; CDR3aa: CASSPAGTPLSTEAFF; CDR3nt: TGTGCCAGCAGTCCCGCTGGGACACCCCTGAGCACTGAAGCTTTCTTT
d_gene: TRBD2; v_gene: TRBV15; abundance: few; j_gene: TRBJ2-1; len: 14; CDR3aa: CATSRAPRENEQFF; CDR3nt: TGTGCCACCAGCAGAGCCCCGCGGGAGAATGAGCAGTTCTTC
d_gene: TRBD1; v_gene: TRBV4-3; abundance: few; j_gene: TRBJ1-2; len: 16; CDR3aa: CASSQLGQGSTYGYTF; CDR3nt: TGCGCCAGCAGCCAATTGGGACAGGGCTCTACTTATGGCTACACCTTC
d_gene: -; v_gene: TRBV29-1; abundance: -; j_gene: TRBJ2-2; len: 13; CDR3aa: CSAGWRNTGELFF; CDR3nt: TGCAGCGCGGGTTGGCGGAACACCGGGGAGCTGTTTTTT
d_gene: -; v_gene: TRBV4-1; abundance: -; j_gene: TRBJ2-5; len: 17; CDR3aa: CASSPLRLGAPLETQYF; CDR3nt: TGCGCCAGCAGCCCTTTACGACTAGGAGCCCCGCTGGAGACCCAGTACTTC
d_gene: -; v_gene: TRBV6-2/TRBV6-3; abundance: -; j_gene: TRBJ1-6; len: 14; CDR3aa: CASRLLDFLSPLHF; CDR3nt: TGTGCCAGCAGACTACTGGACTTCTTGTCACCCCTCCACTTT
d_gene: -; v_gene: TRBV29-1; abundance: many; j_gene: TRBJ1-2; len: 11; CDR3aa: CSVEGGDGYTF; CDR3nt: TGCAGCGTTGAAGGGGGAGATGGCTACACCTTC
d_gene: -; v_gene: TRBV3-1; abundance: -; j_gene: TRBJ1-4; len: 14; CDR3aa: CASSQRAANEKLFF; CDR3nt: TGTGCCAGCAGCCAGAGGGCGGCTAATGAAAAACTGTTTTTT
d_gene: TRBD1; v_gene: TRBV20-1; abundance: few; j_gene: TRBJ1-5; len: 15; CDR3aa: CSASPYGQGTQPQHF; CDR3nt: TGCAGTGCTTCCCCATACGGACAGGGGACTCAGCCCCAGCATTTT
d_gene: -; v_gene: TRBV20-1; abundance: -; j_gene: TRBJ2-7; len: 12; CDR3aa: CSAGMTYNEQYF; CDR3nt: TGCAGTGCAGGGATGACCTACAATGAGCAGTACTTC
d_gene: -; v_gene: TRBV10-1; abundance: -; j_gene: TRBJ2-7; len: 13; CDR3aa: CASGGTRSCEQYF; CDR3nt: TGCGCCAGCGGGGGCACCCGCTCCTGCGAGCAGTACTTC
d_gene: TRBD1; v_gene: TRBV20-1; abundance: few; j_gene: TRBJ2-1; len: 13; CDR3aa: CSADRGFGNEQFF; CDR3nt: TGCAGTGCCGACAGGGGCTTCGGAAATGAGCAGTTCTTC
d_gene: TRBD1; v_gene: TRBV29-1; abundance: -; j_gene: TRBJ1-1; len: 15; CDR3aa: CGVAGTGGLNTEAFF; CDR3nt: TGCGGCGTCGCCGGGACAGGGGGCCTGAACACTGAAGCTTTCTTT
d_gene: -; v_gene: TRBV5-1; abundance: -; j_gene: TRBJ1-6; len: 15; CDR3aa: CASSLGRTMNSPLHF; CDR3nt: TGCGCCAGCAGCTTGGGTAGGACAATGAATTCACCCCTCCACTTT